Described below is a single T cell receptor (beta chain) sequence and its context. With 4 bases clipped from V and 9 bases from J, the junction kept 10 bases outside the gene matches. Germline V gene sequence: CDR1 SNHLY, CDR2 FYNNEI. The CDR3 runs 16 residues. Time point meaning: persistent/refractory GD, antithyroid drugs over 5 years with positive TRAb. The TCR library was prepared using RNA isolated from PBMCs. Arm-PCR of CDR3 regions and iRepertoire HTBI primers were used to build TCR beta libraries. TCRdb re-derived calls from the multiplex PCR reads in MiXCR, one entry per CDR3 protein. The top ten hold over 7.5% of the sample, which has hundreds of thousands of distinct CDR3 sequences, about 20% seen once. This record belongs to a study of regulatory T cells in long-lasting Graves disease.

This material consisted of peripheral blood mononuclear cells (PBMCs), taken when the disease was refractory, from a patient treated with antithyroid drugs. The V call is TRBV2, the J call TRBJ2-1; TRBD2 matches 12 bases. The receptor's source is a female donor with Graves disease. CDR3 region: CASSGLTSGSRSEQFF. The DNA of the CDR3 is TGTGCCAGCAGTGGCTTGACTAGCGGGAGCCGTAGTGAGCAGTTCTTC.